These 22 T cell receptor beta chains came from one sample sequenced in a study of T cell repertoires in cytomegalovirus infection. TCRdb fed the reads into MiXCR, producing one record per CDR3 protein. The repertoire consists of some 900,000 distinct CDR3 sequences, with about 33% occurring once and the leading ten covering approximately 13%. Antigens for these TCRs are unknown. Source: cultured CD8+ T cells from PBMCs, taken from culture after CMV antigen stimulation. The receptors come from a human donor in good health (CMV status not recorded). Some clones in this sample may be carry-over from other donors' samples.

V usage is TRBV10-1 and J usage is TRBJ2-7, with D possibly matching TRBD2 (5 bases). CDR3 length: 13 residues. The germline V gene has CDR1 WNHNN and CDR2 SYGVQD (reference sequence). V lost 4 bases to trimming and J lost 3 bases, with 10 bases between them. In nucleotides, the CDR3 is TGCGCCAGCAGTGGAACTAGTGTCTACGAGCAGTACTTC. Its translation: CASSGTSVYEQYF.

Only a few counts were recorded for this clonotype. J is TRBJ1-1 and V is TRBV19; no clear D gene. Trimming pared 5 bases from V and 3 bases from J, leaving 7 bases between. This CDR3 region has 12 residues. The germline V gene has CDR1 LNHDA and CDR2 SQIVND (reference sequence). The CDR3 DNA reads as TGTGCCAGTAGTCCGGCTCACACTGAAGCTTTCTTT. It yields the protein CASSPAHTEAFF.

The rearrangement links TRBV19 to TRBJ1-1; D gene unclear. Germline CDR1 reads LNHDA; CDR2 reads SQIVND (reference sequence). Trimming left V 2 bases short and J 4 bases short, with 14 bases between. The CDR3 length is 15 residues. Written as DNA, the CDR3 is TGTGCCAGTAGTATACTCGGGTCTTGGGGCACTGAAGCTTTCTTT. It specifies CASSILGSWGTEAFF. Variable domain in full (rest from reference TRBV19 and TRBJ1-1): DGGITQSPKYLFRKEGQNVTLSCEQNLNHDAMYWYRQDPGQGLRLIYYSQIVNDFQKGDIAEGYSVSREKKESFPLTVTSAQKNPTAFYLCASSILGSWGTEAFFGQGTRLTVV.

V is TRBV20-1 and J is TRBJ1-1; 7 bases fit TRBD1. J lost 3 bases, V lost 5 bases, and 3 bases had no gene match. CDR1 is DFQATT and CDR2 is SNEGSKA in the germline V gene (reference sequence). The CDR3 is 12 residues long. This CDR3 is CSAPDRDTEAFF. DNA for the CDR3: TGCAGTGCTCCAGACAGGGACACTGAAGCTTTCTTT.

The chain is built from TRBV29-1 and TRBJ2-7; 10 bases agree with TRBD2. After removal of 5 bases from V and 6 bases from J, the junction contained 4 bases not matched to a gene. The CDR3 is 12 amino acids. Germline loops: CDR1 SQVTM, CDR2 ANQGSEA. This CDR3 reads CSVIPSGGEQYF. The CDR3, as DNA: TGCAGCGTTATCCCTAGCGGGGGCGAGCAGTACTTC.

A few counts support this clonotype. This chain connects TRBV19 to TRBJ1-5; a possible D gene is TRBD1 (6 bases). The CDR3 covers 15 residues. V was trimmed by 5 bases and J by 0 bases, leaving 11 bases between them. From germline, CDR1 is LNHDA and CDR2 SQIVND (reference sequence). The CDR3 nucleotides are TGTGCCAGTAGTTTCGGGACATTTAGCAATCAGCCCCAGCATTTT. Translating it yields CASSFGTFSNQPQHF.

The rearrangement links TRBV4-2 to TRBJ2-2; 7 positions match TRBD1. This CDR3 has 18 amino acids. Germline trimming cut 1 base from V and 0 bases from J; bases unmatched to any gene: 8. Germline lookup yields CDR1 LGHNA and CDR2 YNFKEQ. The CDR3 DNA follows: TGTGCCAGCAGCCAAGGGATCCGGGACAGCCCGAACACCGGGGAGCTGTTTTTT. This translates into CASSQGIRDSPNTGELFF.

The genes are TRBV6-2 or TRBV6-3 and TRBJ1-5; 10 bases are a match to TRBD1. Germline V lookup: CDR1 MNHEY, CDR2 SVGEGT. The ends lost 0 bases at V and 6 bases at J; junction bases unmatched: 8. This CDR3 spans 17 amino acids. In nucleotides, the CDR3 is TGTGCCAGCAGTTACTCTATGGGACAGGGGCGTTTTCAGCCCCAGCATTTT. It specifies CASSYSMGQGRFQPQHF.

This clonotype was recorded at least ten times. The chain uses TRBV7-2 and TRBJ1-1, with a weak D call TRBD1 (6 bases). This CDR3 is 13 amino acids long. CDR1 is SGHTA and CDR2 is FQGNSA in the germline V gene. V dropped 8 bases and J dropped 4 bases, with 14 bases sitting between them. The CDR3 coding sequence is TGTGCCAGCGCCCAGGGGTTGGCCACTGAAGCTTTCTTT. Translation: CASAQGLATEAFF. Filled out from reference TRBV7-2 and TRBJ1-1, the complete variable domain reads GAGVSQSPSNKVTEKGKDVELRCDPISGHTALYWYRQSLGQGLEFLIYFQGNSAPDKSGLPSDRFSAERTGGSVSTLTIQRTQQEDSAVYLCASAQGLATEAFFGQGTRLTVV.

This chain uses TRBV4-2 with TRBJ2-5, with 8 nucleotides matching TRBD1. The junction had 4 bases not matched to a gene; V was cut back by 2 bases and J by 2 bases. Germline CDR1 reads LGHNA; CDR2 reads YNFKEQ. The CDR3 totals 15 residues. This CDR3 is CASSQSGTGQETQYF. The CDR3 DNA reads TGTGCCAGCAGCCAAAGTGGGACAGGTCAAGAGACCCAGTACTTC.

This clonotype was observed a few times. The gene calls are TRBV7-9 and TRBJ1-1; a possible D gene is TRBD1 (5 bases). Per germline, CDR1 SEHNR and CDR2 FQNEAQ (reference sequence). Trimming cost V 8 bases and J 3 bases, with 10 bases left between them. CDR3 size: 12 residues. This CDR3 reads CASVDRYTEAFF. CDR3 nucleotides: TGTGCCAGCGTAGACAGATACACTGAAGCTTTCTTT.

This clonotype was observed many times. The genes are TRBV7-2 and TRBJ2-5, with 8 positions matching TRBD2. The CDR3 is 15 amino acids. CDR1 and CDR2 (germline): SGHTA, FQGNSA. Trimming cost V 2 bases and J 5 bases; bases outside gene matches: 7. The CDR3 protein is CASSLWAGGAETQYF. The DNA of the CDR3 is TGTGCCAGCAGCTTATGGGCGGGGGGCGCGGAGACCCAGTACTTC.

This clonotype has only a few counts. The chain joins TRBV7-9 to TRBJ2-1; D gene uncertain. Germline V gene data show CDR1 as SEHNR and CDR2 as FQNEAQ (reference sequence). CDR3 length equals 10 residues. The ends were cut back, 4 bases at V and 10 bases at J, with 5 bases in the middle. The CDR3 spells CASSSTEQFF. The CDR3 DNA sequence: TGTGCCAGCAGCTCGACAGAGCAGTTCTTC.

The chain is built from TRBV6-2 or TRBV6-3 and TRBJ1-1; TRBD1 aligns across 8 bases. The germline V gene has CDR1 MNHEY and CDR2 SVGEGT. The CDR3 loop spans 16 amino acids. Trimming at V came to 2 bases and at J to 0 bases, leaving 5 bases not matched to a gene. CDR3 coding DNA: TGTGCCAGCAGTTACGGGACAGGATTCATGAACACTGAAGCTTTCTTT. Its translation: CASSYGTGFMNTEAFF.

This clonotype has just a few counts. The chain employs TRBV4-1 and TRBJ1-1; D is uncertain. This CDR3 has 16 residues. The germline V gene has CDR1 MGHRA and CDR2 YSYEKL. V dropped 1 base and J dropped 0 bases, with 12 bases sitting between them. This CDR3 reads CASSQVSDGMNTEAFF. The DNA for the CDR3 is TGCGCCAGCAGCCAAGTTTCTGACGGAATGAACACTGAAGCTTTCTTT.

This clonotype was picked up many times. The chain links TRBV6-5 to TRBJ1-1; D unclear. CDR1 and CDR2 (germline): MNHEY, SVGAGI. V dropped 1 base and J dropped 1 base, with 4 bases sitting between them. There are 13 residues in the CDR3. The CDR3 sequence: CASSYLGNTEAFF. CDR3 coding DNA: TGTGCCAGCAGTTACTTGGGGAACACTGAAGCTTTCTTT.

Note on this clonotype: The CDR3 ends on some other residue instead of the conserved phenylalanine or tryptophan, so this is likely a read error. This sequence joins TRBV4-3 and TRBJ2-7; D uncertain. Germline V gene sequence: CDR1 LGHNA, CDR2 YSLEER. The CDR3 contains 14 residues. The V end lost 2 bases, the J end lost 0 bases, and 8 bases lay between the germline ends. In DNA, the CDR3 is TGCGCCAGCAGCCAATCCCAGGTCTCCTACGAGCAGTACTCC. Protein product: CASSQSQVSYEQYS.

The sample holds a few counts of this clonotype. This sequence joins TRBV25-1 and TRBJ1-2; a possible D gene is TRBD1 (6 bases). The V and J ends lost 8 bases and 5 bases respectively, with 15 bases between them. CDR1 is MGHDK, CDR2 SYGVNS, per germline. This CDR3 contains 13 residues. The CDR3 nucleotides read TGTGCCAGCGGGCATGGGGGCGTGTATGGCTACACCTTC. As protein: CASGHGGVYGYTF.

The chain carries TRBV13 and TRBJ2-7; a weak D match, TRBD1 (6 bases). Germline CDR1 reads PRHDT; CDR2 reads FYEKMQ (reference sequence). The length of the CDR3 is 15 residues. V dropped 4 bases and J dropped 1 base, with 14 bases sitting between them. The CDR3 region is CASSSGHRPSYEQYV. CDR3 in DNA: TGTGCCAGCAGCTCGGGACACCGACCTTCCTACGAGCAGTACGTC.

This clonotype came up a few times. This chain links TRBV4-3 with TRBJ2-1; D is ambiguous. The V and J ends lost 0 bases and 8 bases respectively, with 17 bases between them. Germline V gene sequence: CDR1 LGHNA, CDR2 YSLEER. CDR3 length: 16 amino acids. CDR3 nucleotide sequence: TGCGCCAGCAGCCAAGATGAGGAACCCTTTTTGGATGAGCAGTTCTTC. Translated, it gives CASSQDEEPFLDEQFF.

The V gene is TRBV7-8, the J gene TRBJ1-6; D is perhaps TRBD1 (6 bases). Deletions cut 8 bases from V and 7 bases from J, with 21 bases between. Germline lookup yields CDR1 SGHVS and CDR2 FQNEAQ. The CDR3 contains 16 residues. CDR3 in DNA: TGTGCCAGCCACAACGGGGGCGGACAATTGAATTCACCCCTCCACTTT. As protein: CASHNGGGQLNSPLHF.

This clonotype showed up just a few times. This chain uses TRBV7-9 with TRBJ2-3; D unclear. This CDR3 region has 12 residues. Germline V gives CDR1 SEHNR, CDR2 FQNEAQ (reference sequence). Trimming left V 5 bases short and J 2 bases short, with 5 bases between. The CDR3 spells CASSAPTDTQYF. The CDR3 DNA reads TGTGCCAGCAGCGCCCCCACAGATACGCAGTATTTT.